What follows describes a single T cell receptor (beta chain). The data originate from a study of cytomegalovirus exposure and HLA in healthy donors. The primer mix had 60 Vbeta and 13 Jbeta primers. The method was immunoSEQ multiplex PCR; TCRdb's version includes in-frame clones alone and lacks a portion of them. The sample shows 120,000 or so clones, around four fifths of them seen only once. Trimming stripped 0 bases from V and 9 bases from J, with 15 bases between. The CDR3 runs 15 residues. Germline CDR1 and CDR2: MGHRA and YSYEKL. The genes are TRBV4-1 and TRBJ2-1, with D tentatively TRBD2 (5 bases). This clonotype was obtained from a woman aged 55-69 years in good health and CMV-seropositive. Sequenced sample: PBMCs. CDR3 bases: TGCGCCAGCAGCCAAGAAACGGGAATGGTTGTTGAGCAGTTCTTC. Translated, it gives CASSQETGMVVEQFF.